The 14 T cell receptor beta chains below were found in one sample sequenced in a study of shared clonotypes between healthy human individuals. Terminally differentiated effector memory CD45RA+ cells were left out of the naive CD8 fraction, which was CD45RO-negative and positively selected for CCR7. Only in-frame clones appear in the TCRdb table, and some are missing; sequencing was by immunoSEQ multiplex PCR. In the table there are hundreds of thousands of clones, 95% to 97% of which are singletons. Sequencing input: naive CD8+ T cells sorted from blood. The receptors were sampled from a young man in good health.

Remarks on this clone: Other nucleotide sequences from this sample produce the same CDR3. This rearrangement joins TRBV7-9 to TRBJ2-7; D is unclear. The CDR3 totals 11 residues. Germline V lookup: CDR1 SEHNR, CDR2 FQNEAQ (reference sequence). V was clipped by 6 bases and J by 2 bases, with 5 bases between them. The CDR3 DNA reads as TGTGCCAGCAGTTCTACCTACGAGCAGTACTTC. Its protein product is CASSSTYEQYF.

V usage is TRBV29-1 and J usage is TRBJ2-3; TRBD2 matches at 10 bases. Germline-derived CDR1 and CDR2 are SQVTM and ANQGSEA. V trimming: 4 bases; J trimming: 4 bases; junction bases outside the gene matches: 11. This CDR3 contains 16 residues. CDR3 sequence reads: CSVVIASGSSPDTQYF. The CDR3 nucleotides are TGCAGCGTTGTAATAGCTAGCGGGAGTAGTCCAGATACGCAGTATTTT.

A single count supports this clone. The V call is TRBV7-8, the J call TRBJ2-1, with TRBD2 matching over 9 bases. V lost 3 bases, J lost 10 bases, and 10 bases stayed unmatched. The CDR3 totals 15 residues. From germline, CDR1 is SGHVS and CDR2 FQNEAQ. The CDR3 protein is CASSFDSGSEVEQFF. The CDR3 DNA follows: TGTGCCAGCAGCTTCGATAGCGGGAGTGAGGTCGAGCAGTTCTTC.

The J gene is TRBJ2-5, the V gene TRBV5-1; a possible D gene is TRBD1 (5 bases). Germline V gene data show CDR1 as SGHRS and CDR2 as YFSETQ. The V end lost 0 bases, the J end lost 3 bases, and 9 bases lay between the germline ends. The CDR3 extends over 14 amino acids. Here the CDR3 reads CASSLGTLKETQYF. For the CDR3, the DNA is TGCGCCAGCAGCTTGGGGACACTCAAAGAGACCCAGTACTTC.

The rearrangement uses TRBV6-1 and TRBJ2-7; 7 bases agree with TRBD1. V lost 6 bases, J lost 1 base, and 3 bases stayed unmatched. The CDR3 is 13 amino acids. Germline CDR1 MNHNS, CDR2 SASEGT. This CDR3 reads CASRGTESYEQYF. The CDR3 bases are TGTGCCAGCAGGGGGACAGAGTCCTACGAGCAGTACTTC.

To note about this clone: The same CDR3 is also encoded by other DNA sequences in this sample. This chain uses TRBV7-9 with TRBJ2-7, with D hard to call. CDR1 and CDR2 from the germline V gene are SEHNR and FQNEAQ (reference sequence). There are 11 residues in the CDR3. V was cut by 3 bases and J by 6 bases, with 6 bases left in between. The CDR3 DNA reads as TGTGCCAGCAGCTTCGGGCCCGAGCAGTACTTC. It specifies CASSFGPEQYF.

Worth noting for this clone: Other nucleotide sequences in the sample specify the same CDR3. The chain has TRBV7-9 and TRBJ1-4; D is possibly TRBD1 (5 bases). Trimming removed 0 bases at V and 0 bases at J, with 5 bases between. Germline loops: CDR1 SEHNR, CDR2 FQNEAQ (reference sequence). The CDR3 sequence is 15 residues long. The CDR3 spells CASSLAGATNEKLFF. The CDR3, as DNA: TGTGCCAGCAGCTTAGCGGGGGCAACTAATGAAAAACTGTTTTTT.

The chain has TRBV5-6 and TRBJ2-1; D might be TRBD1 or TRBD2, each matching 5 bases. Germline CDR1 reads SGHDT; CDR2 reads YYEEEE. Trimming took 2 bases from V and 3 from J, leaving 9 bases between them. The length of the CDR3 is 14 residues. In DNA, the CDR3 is TGTGCCAGCAGCTTTGGGGGAATCTACAATGAGCAGTTCTTC. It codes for CASSFGGIYNEQFF.

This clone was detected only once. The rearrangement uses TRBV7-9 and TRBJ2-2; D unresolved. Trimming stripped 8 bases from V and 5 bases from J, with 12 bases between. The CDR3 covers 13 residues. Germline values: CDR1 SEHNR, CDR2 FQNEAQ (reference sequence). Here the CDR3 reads CASSAFPTGELFF. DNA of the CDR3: TGTGCCAGCTCCGCATTTCCGACCGGGGAGCTGTTTTTT.

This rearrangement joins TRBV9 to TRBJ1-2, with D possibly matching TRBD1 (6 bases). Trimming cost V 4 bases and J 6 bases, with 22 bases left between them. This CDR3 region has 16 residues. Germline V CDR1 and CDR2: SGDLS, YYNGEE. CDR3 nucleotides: TGTGCCAGCAGCCCAGTTATCGGGGGCGCGGTGGATGGCTACACCTTC. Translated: CASSPVIGGAVDGYTF.

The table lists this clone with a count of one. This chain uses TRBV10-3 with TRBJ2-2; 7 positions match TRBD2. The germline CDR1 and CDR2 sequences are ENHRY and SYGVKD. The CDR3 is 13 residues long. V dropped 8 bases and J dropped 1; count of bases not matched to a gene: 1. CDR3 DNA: TGTGCCATCGTAGCGGGGAACACCGGGGAGCTGTTTTTT. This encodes CAIVAGNTGELFF.

The CDR3 spells CASSLDETYSNQPQHF. In DNA form, the CDR3 reads TGTGCCAGCAGCTTAGACGAGACCTATAGCAATCAGCCCCAGCATTTT. V is TRBV7-9 and J is TRBJ1-5, with D unclear. Trimming removed 1 base from V and 0 bases from J, with 10 bases in between. This CDR3 is 16 amino acids long. CDR1 is SEHNR and CDR2 is FQNEAQ in the germline V gene (reference sequence).

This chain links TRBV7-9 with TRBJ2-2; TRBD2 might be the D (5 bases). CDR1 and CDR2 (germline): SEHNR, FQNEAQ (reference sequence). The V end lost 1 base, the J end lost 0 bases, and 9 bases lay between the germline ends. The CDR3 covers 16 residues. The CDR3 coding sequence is TGTGCCAGCAGCTTAGACGAGGGAGCGAACACCGGGGAGCTGTTTTTT. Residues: CASSLDEGANTGELFF.

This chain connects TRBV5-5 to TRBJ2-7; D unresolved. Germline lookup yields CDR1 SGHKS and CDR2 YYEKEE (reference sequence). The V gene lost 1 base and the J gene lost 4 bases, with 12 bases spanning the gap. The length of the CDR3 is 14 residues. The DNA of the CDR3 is TGTGCCAGCAGCTTGCGATTAGATGGATACGAGCAGTACTTC. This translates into CASSLRLDGYEQYF.